This entry is about one TCR beta chain. Its antigen is undetermined. These data belong to a study of tissue T cells after allogeneic stem cell transplantation. TCRdb's copy holds only in-frame clones and misses some; the assay was immunoSEQ multiplex PCR. The profile covers about 1,200 clones, with over 35% appearing a single time and roughly 44% taken by the ten largest. Study-level results: Some tissue clones might be persisting host cells; their alloreactivity or antigen specificity was not determined. Shared clones across patients were few; motif clustering revealed tissue-specific shared signatures. This small cohort was clinically heterogeneous, and sampling depth was a limitation.

Unmatched junction bases numbered 13, after V lost 10 bases and J lost 3 bases. The CDR3 length is 15 residues. Germline V gives CDR1 SNHLY, CDR2 FYNNEI. The chain couples TRBV2 to TRBJ2-3; 7 positions match TRBD1. This TCR came from a female patient aged 40 to 69 with steroid-refractory graft-versus-host disease after an allogeneic stem cell transplant. Some T cells may be the graft donor's. The specimen was esophageal tissue, collected at autopsy. CDR3 sequence (DNA): TGTGCCACCCTCAGGGGACAGCCTCGGACAGATACGCAGTATTTT. Residues: CATLRGQPRTDTQYF.